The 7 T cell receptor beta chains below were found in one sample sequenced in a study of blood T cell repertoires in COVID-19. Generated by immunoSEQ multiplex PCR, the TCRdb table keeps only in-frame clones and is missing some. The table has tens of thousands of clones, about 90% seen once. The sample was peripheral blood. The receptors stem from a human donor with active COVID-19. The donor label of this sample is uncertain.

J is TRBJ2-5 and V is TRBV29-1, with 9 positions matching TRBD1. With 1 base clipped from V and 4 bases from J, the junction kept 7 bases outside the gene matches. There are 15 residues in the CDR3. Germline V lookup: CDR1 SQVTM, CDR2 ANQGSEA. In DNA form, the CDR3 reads TGCAGCGTTGAAGGGGGACAGGGCAGTACAGAGACCCAGTACTTC. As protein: CSVEGGQGSTETQYF.

Here the CDR3 DNA reads TGTGCCAGCAGTTTACGCGACTTTGGCTACACCTTC. Protein sequence: CASSLRDFGYTF. The genes are TRBV12-3 or TRBV12-4 and TRBJ1-2; D is unclear. The CDR3 is 12 amino acids. V was shortened by 2 bases and J by 7 bases, with 8 bases between the two germline ends.

CDR3 nucleotide sequence: TGTGCCAGCAACCCGACTATGGCGGGGGCGGGGGCAGATACGCAGTATTTT. Translating gives CASNPTMAGAGADTQYF. The rearrangement links TRBV3-1 (or the pseudogene TRBV3-2) to TRBJ2-3, with D tentatively TRBD2 (7 bases). Germline lookup yields CDR1 LGHDT and CDR2 YNNKEL (reference sequence). The CDR3 totals 17 residues. Between the trimmed V and J ends, which lost 7 bases and 4 bases, there was a span of 24 bases.

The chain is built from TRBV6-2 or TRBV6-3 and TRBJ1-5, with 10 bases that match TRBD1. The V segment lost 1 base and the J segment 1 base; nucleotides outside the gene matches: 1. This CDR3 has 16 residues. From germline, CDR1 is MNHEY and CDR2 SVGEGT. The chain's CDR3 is CASSYWDRGSNQPQHF. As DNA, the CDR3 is TGTGCCAGCAGTTACTGGGACAGGGGAAGCAATCAGCCCCAGCATTTT.

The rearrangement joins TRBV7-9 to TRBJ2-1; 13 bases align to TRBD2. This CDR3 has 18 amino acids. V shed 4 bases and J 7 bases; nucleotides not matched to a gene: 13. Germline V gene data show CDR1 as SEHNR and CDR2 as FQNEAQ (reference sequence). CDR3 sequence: CASSSRILAGGQSNEQFF. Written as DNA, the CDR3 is TGTGCCAGCAGCTCGAGAATACTAGCGGGGGGGCAAAGTAATGAGCAGTTCTTC.

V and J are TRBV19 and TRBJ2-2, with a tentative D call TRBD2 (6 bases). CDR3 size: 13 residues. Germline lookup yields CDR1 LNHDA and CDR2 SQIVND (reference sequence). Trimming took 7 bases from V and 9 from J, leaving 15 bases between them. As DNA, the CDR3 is TGTGCCAGTACTCGGGACTTCTCCCGGGAGCTGTTTTTT. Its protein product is CASTRDFSRELFF.

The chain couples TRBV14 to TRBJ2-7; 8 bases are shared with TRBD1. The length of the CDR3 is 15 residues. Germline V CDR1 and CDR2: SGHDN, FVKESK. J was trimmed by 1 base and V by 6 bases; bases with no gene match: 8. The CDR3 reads CASRRRTGKSYEQYF. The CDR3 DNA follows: TGTGCCAGCAGACGACGGACAGGGAAGTCCTACGAGCAGTACTTC.